This T cell receptor (beta chain) was observed in a study of cytomegalovirus exposure and HLA in healthy donors. The study's findings and limits: A later analysis found that most CMV-associated TCR beta chains appeared HLA-restricted. Among donors in an Asian-associated ancestry cluster, a later analysis reportedly found fewer N-insertions than the roughly 650-donor mean.

Comment on this clone: Its antigen is as yet unknown.

Primers included in the PCR were 60 Vbeta and 13 Jbeta primers. Sequencing used immunoSEQ multiplex PCR; TCRdb keeps in-frame clones, though not all of them. The sample lists 130,000 to 150,000 clones; roughly three quarters were seen once. Germline V gene sequence: CDR1 KGHSH, CDR2 LQKENI. The CDR3 runs 15 residues. Sequencing was carried out using PBMCs. The gene calls are TRBV18 and TRBJ2-7; 11 nucleotides line up with TRBD2. The assigned J gene may be wrong: the sequence end matches TRBJ2-5 better. The origin of this receptor is a woman aged 40 to 55 in good health and CMV-seropositive. The CDR3 DNA is TGTGCCAGCTCACGTCCTAGCGGGGGGTCAGAGACCCAGTACTTC. Translating gives CASSRPSGGSETQYF.